This entry is about one T cell receptor beta chain. This clonotype came up many times. Its antigen remains undetermined. Base qualities are not at hand, and no much larger clone is one base apart. The sample is drawn from a study of spatial heterogeneity in lung cancer (dated by TCRdb to between 2018 and 2020). At the level of the whole study: Beta-chain transcripts were consistently detected in greater numbers than alpha-chain transcripts, which likely reflects a higher abundance of beta-chain transcripts. In the raw uncorrected reads, each unique combination of TCR and UMI appeared more than ten times on average. In non-small cell lung cancer, the study quantitatively compared TCR alpha and beta repertoires across several tumor regions, matched nontumor lung, and blood. A strong correlation was found between TCR transcript counts in tumor regions and a T cell transcriptional module score from matched bulk RNA-seq. Nonsynonymous mutation counts, determined by whole-exome sequencing of tumor tissue, were related to TCR repertoire features. Both alpha and beta chains were TCR-sequenced in around 220 tumor regions, 64 matched nontumor lung samples and some 50 PBMC samples obtained at surgery. What the authors observed across the whole study: Additional single-cell paired TCR alpha and beta sequencing was considered necessary to confirm, at a functional level, the hypothesis that regional TCRs recognize regional mutations. A correlation was observed between the number of expanded intratumoral alpha and beta TCRs and the tumor nonsynonymous mutation count. TCR-seq coverage of tumor T cells was estimated to be only approximately 7.3% for alpha chains and about 13% for beta chains. Counts of ubiquitous and regional expanded TCRs were found to correlate with counts of ubiquitous and regional nonsynonymous mutations, respectively.

The intended sense of this specimen's time point label: sample taken at primary tumor resection. Samples were obtained from approximately 76 patients with early-stage, untreated non-small cell lung cancer from the lung TRACERx cohort. TCR sequencing used whole RNA extracted from tumor and nontumor lung tissue, or from cryopreserved PBMC samples, without cell sorting. A patient was chosen for TCR sequencing only when enough RNA was available from at least two tumor regions. A lung pathologist reviewed the tumor and adjacent nontumor lung specimens before the specimens were selected. Library preparation used 5' RACE. These reads were obtained on a NextSeq 500. To allow correction of PCR and sequencing errors, the TCR library protocol tagged every TCR cDNA molecule with a unique molecular identifier. Concerning the study's data processing: TCR identification, UMI-based error correction and CDR3 extraction were all carried out with Decombinator tools. TCRs above a frequency of 2 per 1,000, corresponding to the top 1% of the tumor frequency distribution, were defined as expanded. Expanded tumor TCRs were classed as regional if statistically deemed absent (corrected P<0.05) from at least one tumor region, otherwise ubiquitous. Rényi diversity was computed with the R vegan package after subsampling each repertoire 100 times to 5,000 TCRs. To build CDR3 similarity networks, amino acid triplet string-kernel similarity was used, and CDR3s were connected when their pairwise similarity was above 0.82. TCRdb reran the public reads through fastp at Q25 and MiXCR, keeping productive beta chains. Each CDR3 protein appears once, grouped with its most common genes and DNA. TCRdb, rather than the study authors, made the V and J calls. A total of some 7,000 distinct CDR3 sequences appear in this sample, around 7.1% of them only once. The ten largest account for less than 15% of the sample.

Reading the germline V gene gives CDR1 SGHDT and CDR2 YYEEEE. From its cysteine to its phenylalanine, the CDR3 spans 13 amino acids. The kept DNA is CDR3 alone, 39 bases in frame from the first base. Trimmed from V: 5 bases; trimmed from J: 5 bases; junction bases lacking a gene match: 3. Sequenced here: lung tumor tissue, sampled at surgery. The rearrangement combines TRBV5-6 with TRBJ2-2, with 7 bases in between that match TRBD2. The sequence was collected from a male donor with early-stage non-small cell lung cancer. The CDR3 region: CASSPGGTGELFF. The DNA sequence is given as TGTGCCAGCAGTCCCGGGGGGACCGGGGAGCTGTTTTTT.